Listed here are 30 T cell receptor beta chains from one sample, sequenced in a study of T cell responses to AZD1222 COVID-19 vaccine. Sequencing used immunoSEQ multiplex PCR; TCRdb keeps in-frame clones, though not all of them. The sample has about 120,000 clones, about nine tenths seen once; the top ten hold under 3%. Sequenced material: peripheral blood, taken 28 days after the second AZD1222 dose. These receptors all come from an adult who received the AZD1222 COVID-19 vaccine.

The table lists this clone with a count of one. The CDR3 loop is CASSLGKTGSSYNEQFF. CDR3 in DNA: TGTGCCAGCAGCTTAGGCAAGACAGGGAGCTCCTACAATGAGCAGTTCTTC. The chain combines TRBV7-9 with TRBJ2-1, with 7 bases matching TRBD1. Germline values: CDR1 SEHNR, CDR2 FQNEAQ (reference sequence). The CDR3 totals 17 residues. Trimming removed 1 base from V and 0 bases from J; junction bases left unmatched: 6.

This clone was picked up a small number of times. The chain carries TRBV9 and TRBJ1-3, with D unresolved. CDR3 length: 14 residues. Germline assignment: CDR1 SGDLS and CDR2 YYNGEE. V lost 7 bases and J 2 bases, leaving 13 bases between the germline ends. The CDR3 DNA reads TGTGCCAGCTCTGGGTCGCGGCCTGGAAACACCATATATTTT. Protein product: CASSGSRPGNTIYF.

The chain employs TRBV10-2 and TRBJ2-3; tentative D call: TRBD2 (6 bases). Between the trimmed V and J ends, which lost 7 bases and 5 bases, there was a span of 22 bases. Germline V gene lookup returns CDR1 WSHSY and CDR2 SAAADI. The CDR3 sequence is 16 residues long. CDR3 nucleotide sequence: TGCGCCAGCACCACGTCCGCGGGGACGTGGGTAGATACGCAGTATTTT. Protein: CASTTSAGTWVDTQYF.

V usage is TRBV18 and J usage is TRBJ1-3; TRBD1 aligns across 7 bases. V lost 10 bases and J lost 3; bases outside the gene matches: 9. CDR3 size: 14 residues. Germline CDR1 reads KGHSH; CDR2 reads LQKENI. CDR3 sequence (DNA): TGTGCCACCCAGGTCGACAGGGATGGAAACACCATATATTTT. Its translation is CATQVDRDGNTIYF.

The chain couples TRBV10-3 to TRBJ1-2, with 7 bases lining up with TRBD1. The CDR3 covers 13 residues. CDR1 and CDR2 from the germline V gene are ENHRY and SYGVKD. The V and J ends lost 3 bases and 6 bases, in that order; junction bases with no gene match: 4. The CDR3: CAISEEGGDGYTF. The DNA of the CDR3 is TGTGCCATCAGTGAAGAAGGGGGCGATGGCTACACCTTC.

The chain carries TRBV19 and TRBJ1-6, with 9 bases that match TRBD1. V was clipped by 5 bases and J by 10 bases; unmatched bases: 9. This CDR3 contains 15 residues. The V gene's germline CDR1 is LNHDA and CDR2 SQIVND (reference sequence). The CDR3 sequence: CASSSIDRGKSPLHF. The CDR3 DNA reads TGTGCCAGTAGTTCCATCGACAGGGGGAAGTCACCCCTCCACTTT.

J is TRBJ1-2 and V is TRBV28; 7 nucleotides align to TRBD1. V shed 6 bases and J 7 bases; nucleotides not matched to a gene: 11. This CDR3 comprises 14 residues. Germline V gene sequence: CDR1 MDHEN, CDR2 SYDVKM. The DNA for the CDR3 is TGTGCCAGCAGCCTCGACAGGGTCGGACGTGGCTACACCTTC. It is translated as CASSLDRVGRGYTF.

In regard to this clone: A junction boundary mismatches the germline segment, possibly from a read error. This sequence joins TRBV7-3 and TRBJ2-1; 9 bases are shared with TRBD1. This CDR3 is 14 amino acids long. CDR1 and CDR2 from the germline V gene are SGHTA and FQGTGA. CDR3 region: CASSLTGGHNEQFF. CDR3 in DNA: TGTGCCAGCAGCCTAACAGGGGGCCACAATGAGCAGTTCTTC.

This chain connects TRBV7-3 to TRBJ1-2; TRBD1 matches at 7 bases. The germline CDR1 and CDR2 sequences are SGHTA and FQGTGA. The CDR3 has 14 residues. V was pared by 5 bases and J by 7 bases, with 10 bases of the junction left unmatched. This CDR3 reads CASSTADRLSGYTF. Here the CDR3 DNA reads TGTGCCAGCAGCACAGCGGACAGGTTGTCTGGCTACACCTTC.

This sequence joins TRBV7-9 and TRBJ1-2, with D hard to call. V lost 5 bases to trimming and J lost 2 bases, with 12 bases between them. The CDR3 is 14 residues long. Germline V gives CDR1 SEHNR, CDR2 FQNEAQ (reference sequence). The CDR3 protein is CASSQTHGNYGYTF. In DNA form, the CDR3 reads TGTGCCAGCAGCCAGACTCACGGGAACTATGGCTACACCTTC.

CDR3 amino acids: CASSYGQISDAFF. The CDR3 DNA reads as TGTGCCAGCAGTTACGGACAGATTTCGGACGCTTTCTTT. This chain links TRBV6-2 or TRBV6-3 with TRBJ1-1; tentatively, D is TRBD1 (6 bases). The CDR3 totals 13 residues. V shed 2 bases and J shed 11 bases, with 15 bases lying between them. Germline V gene lookup returns CDR1 MNHEY and CDR2 SVGEGT.

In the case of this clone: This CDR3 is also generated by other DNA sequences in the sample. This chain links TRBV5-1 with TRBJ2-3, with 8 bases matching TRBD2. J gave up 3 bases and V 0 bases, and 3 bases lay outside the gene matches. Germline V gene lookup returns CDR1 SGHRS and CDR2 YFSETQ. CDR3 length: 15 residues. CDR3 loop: CASSLDSGATDTQYF. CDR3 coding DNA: TGCGCCAGCAGCTTGGATAGCGGGGCAACAGATACGCAGTATTTT. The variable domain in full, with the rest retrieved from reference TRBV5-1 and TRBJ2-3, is KAGVTQTPRYLIKTRGQQVTLSCSPISGHRSVSWYQQTPGQGLQFLFEYFSETQRNKGNFPGRFSGRQFSNSRSEMNVSTLELGDSALYLCASSLDSGATDTQYFGPGTRLTVL.

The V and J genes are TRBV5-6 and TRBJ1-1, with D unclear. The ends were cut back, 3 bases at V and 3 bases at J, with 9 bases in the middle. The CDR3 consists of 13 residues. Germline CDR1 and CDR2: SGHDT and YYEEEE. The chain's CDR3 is CASSYRRYTEAFF. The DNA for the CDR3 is TGTGCCAGCAGCTACAGAAGGTACACTGAAGCTTTCTTT.

CDR3: CASSEQTGAITEAFF. CDR3 DNA: TGTGCCAGCAGCGAGCAAACAGGGGCGATCACTGAAGCTTTCTTT. This chain connects TRBV7-2 to TRBJ1-1, with TRBD1 matching 7 bases. This CDR3 contains 15 residues. The germline CDR1 and CDR2 sequences are SGHTA and FQGNSA. V dropped 5 bases and J dropped 4; count of bases not matched to a gene: 10.

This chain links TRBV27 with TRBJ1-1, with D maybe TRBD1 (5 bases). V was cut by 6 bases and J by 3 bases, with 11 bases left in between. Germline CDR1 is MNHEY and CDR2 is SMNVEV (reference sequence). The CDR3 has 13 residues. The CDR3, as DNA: TGTGCCAGCAGCCCCTGGGGGGACACTGAAGCTTTCTTT. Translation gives CASSPWGDTEAFF.

The CDR3 loop is CASSLWTGGEQYF. The CDR3 region has the DNA TGTGCCAGCAGCTTGTGGACAGGGGGCGAGCAGTACTTC. The chain joins TRBV7-2 to TRBJ2-7; 10 nucleotides line up with TRBD1. Unmatched junction bases numbered 2, after V lost 3 bases and J lost 6 bases. This CDR3 has 13 amino acids. CDR1 and CDR2 from the germline V gene are SGHTA and FQGNSA.

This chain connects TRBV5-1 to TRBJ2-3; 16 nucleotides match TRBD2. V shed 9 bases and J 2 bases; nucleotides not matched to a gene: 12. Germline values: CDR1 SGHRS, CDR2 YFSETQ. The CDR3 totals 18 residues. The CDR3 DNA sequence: TGCGCCATCAGTTTCATGGGACTAGCGGGGGGGCCCACAGATACGCAGTATTTT. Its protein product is CAISFMGLAGGPTDTQYF. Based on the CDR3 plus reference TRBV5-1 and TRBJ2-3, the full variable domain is KAGVTQTPRYLIKTRGQQVTLSCSPISGHRSVSWYQQTPGQGLQFLFEYFSETQRNKGNFPGRFSGRQFSNSRSEMNVSTLELGDSALYLCAISFMGLAGGPTDTQYFGPGTRLTVL.

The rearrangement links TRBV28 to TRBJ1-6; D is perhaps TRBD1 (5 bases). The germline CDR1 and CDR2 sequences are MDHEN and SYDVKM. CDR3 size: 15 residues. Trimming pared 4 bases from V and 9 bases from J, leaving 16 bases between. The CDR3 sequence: CASSYSRGALSPLHF. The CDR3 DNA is TGTGCCAGCAGTTACTCAAGGGGAGCCCTTTCACCCCTCCACTTT.

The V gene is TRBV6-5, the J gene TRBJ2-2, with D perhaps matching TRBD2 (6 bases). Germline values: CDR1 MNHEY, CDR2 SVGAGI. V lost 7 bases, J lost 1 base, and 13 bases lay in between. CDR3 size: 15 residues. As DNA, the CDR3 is TGTGCCAGCAAAGGACTACGCCTGAACACCGGGGAGCTGTTTTTT. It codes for CASKGLRLNTGELFF.

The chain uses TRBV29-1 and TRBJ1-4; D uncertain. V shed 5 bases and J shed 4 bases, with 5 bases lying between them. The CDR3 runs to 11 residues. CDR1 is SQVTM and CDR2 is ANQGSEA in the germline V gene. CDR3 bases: TGCAGCGTTCACGTTAATGAAAAACTGTTTTTT. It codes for CSVHVNEKLFF.

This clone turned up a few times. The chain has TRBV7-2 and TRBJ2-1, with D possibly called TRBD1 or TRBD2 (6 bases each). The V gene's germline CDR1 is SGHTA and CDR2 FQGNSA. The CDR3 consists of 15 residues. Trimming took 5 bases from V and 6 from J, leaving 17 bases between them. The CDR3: CASSPKSRGPNEQFF. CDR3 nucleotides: TGTGCCAGCAGCCCCAAGTCACGGGGGCCCAATGAGCAGTTCTTC. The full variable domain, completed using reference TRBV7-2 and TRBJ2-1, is GAGVSQSPSNKVTEKGKDVELRCDPISGHTALYWYRQSLGQGLEFLIYFQGNSAPDKSGLPSDRFSAERTGGSVSTLTIQRTQQEDSAVYLCASSPKSRGPNEQFFGPGTRLTVL.

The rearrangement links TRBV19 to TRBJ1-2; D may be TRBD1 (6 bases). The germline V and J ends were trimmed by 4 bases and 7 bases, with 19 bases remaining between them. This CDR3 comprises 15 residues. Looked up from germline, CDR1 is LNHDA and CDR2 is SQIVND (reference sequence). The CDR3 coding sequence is TGTGCCAGTAGTACAGGGACACCAGCCGATCGTGGCTACACCTTC. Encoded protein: CASSTGTPADRGYTF.

The CDR3 nucleotides read TGTGCCACCAGCAGGGGCCTATACACAGATACGCAGTATTTT. The encoded protein is CATSRGLYTDTQYF. J is TRBJ2-3 and V is TRBV15; D not resolved. CDR1 and CDR2 (germline): LNHNV, YYDKDF (reference sequence). Trimming shortened V by 3 bases and J by 2 bases, and 9 bases separated the two germline ends. The CDR3 runs to 14 residues.

In nucleotides, the CDR3 is TGTGCCAGCAGTTACGAAGTGTACAATGAGCAGTTCTTC. Residues: CASSYEVYNEQFF. The rearrangement joins TRBV6-2 or TRBV6-3 to TRBJ2-1; D remains unclear. V lost 2 bases and J lost 4, with 6 bases in between. Germline-derived CDR1 and CDR2 are MNHEY and SVGEGT. The CDR3 is made up of 13 amino acids.

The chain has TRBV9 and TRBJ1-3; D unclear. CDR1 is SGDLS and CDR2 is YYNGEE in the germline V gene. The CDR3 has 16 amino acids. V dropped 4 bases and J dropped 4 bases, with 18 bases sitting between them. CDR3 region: CASSRGPVDKGNTIYF. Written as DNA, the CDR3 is TGTGCCAGCAGCCGAGGCCCCGTCGACAAAGGAAACACCATATATTTT.

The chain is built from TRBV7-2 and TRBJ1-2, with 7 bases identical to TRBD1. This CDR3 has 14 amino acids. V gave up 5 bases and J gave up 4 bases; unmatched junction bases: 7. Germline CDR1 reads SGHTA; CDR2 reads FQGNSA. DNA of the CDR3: TGTGCCAGCAGCCCACGACAGGGACCCTATGGCTACACCTTC. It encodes CASSPRQGPYGYTF.

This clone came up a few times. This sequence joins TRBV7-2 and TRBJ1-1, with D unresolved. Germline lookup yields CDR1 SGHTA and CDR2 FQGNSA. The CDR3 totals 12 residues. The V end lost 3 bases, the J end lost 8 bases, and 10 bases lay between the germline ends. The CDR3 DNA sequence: TGTGCCAGCAGCTTGCGGGCAGCAGAAGCTTTCTTT. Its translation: CASSLRAAEAFF. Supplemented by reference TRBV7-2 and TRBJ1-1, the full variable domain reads GAGVSQSPSNKVTEKGKDVELRCDPISGHTALYWYRQSLGQGLEFLIYFQGNSAPDKSGLPSDRFSAERTGGSVSTLTIQRTQQEDSAVYLCASSLRAAEAFFGQGTRLTVV.

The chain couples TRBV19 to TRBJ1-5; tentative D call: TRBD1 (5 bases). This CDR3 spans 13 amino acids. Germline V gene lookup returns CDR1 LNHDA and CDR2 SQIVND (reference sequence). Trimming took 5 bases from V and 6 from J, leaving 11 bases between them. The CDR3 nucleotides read TGTGCCAGTAGTTGGGGGTTTCGTCAGCCCCAGCATTTT. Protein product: CASSWGFRQPQHF.

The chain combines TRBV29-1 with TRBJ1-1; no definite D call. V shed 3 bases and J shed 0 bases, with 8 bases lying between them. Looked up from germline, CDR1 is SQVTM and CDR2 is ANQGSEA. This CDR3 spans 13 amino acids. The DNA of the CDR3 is TGCAGCGTTGATCCGGGGTTGAACACTGAAGCTTTCTTT. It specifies CSVDPGLNTEAFF.

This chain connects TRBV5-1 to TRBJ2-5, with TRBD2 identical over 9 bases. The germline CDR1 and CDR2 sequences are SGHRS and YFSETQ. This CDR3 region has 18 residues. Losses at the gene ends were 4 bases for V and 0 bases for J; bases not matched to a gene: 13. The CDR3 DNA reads TGCGCCAGCAGCCTCGGGGGCCTAGCGGGGCGGAACCAAGAGACCCAGTACTTC. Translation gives CASSLGGLAGRNQETQYF.